These T cell receptor beta chains were read from a single sample in a study of post-analysis software for immune sequencing data. TCRdb passed the PCR reads through MiXCR, listing each CDR3 protein once. The table has hundreds of thousands of distinct CDR3 sequences, 39% seen once; the top ten hold roughly 8.2%. The sequenced material came from blood. These receptors originate from a girl aged 2 to 9 with multiple sclerosis. Each CDR3 is given with its conserved first and last residue. D genes are given only for firm matches. Clone sizes are given selectively: once, few, many, or a class where the clone is expanded.

v_gene,d_gene,j_gene,abundance,CDR3nt,CDR3aa
TRBV20-1,.,TRBJ1-1,.,TGCAGTGCAGTTTTTCGGGCGCAGGGTTGGGGCACTGAAGCTTTCTTT,CSAVFRAQGWGTEAFF
TRBV20-1,.,TRBJ1-1,few,TGCAGTGCTAGAGATCGGCTCAGAGCTGAAGCTTTCTTT,CSARDRLRAEAFF
TRBV27,TRBD1,TRBJ2-7,.,TGTGCCAGCAGTCCGGGGGACAGGGTAGGCTACGAGCAGTACTTC,CASSPGDRVGYEQYF
TRBV28,TRBD2,TRBJ2-7,few,TGTGCCAGCAGAATTAGCGGGGGACCCTACGAGCAGTACTTC,CASRISGGPYEQYF
TRBV9,TRBD1,TRBJ1-2,.,TGTGCCAGCAGAGGGACAGGGAACTATGGCTACACCTTC,CASRGTGNYGYTF
TRBV20-1,.,TRBJ2-4,.,TGCAGTGCTAGGTCCGGGACCGCCCTAGCCAAAAACATTCAGTACTTC,CSARSGTALAKNIQYF
TRBV15,.,TRBJ1-2,.,TGTGCCACCAGCAGAGCACGGCAAGCCGGGGCAGGAGGTCGTAACTATGGCTACACCTTC,CATSRARQAGAGGRNYGYTF
TRBV28,TRBD1,TRBJ2-7,few,TGTGCCAGTAGTACCCCGTACCGGGACAGGGGCTCCTACGAGCAGTACTTC,CASSTPYRDRGSYEQYF
TRBV6-6,.,TRBJ2-7,many,TGTGCCAGCAGTTCCTCGGGACATTCCCAATACGAGCAGTACTTC,CASSSSGHSQYEQYF
TRBV10-3,.,TRBJ1-1,.,TGTGCCATCAGTGAAACCGGGACATTGGTTCCTGAAGCTTTCTTT,CAISETGTLVPEAFF
TRBV11-2,.,TRBJ2-5,few,TGTGCCAGCAGCCCCAGACGGCGGTTTGGGCAAGAGACCCAGTACTTC,CASSPRRRFGQETQYF
TRBV28,.,TRBJ2-7,.,TGTGCCAGCAGTTTAAAAGGGCTAAAAGGCAGGTTGGTCCCTTACGAGCAGTACTTC,CASSLKGLKGRLVPYEQYF
TRBV20-1,TRBD1,TRBJ1-5,.,TGCAGTGCTAGGACAGGGCGGCGTAATCAGCCCCAGCATTTT,CSARTGRRNQPQHF
TRBV29-1,.,TRBJ1-2,.,TGCAGCGTTGAGGCCACGGGGGGCGGTTACCGCGGCTACACCTTC,CSVEATGGGYRGYTF
TRBV12-3/TRBV12-4,.,TRBJ2-5,few,TGTGCCAGCAAAGGGGACCGGTGGGAGCAGTACTTC,CASKGDRWEQYF
TRBV27,.,TRBJ2-5,few,TGTGCCAGCAGTCCCGTTGCTAGCCACCCACAGTACTTC,CASSPVASHPQYF
TRBV29-1,.,TRBJ1-4,few,TGCAGCGTTGGTACAGGTGGGGCTAGGGGGAGTGAAAAACTGTTTTTT,CSVGTGGARGSEKLFF
TRBV4-1,TRBD1,TRBJ2-7,.,TGCGCCAGCAGCCTGGGACAGGGGGGTTACGAGCAGTACTTC,CASSLGQGGYEQYF
TRBV15,.,TRBJ2-1,few,TGTGCCACCAGCAGAGATTCCGCGGTCAATGAGCAGTTCTTC,CATSRDSAVNEQFF
TRBV7-8,.,TRBJ1-3,.,TGTGCCAGCAGCCCTAAGAGGGTTGGAAACACCAGATATTTT,CASSPKRVGNTRYF
TRBV2,.,TRBJ2-5,.,TGTGCCAGCAACAAGTGGGAGTACCAAGAGACCCAGTACTTC,CASNKWEYQETQYF
TRBV6-5,TRBD1,TRBJ1-2,.,TGTGCCAGCAGCTCTGGACAGGGGGCCGATGGCTACACCTTC,CASSSGQGADGYTF
TRBV21-1,.,TRBJ2-4,.,TGTGCCAGCAGCAAGGGGTATCCGGGAGTATCCAAAAACATTCAGTACTTC,CASSKGYPGVSKNIQYF
TRBV12-3/TRBV12-4,.,TRBJ1-2,.,TGTGCCAGCAGTCCGGGTCTTAACTATGGCTACACCTTC,CASSPGLNYGYTF
TRBV7-2,.,TRBJ1-5,.,TGTGCCAGCAGCTCCTTTTTAGGGGCTGGACAGCCCCAGCATTTT,CASSSFLGAGQPQHF
TRBV5-1,TRBD1,TRBJ2-3,.,TGCGCCAGCAGCTGGGTCCGGGACAGGGAAAGCACAGATACGCAGTATTTT,CASSWVRDRESTDTQYF
TRBV6-2/TRBV6-3,TRBD1,TRBJ2-7,.,TGTGCCAGCAGACAACCCGGGACAGGAGACTACGAGCAGTACTTC,CASRQPGTGDYEQYF
TRBV12-3/TRBV12-4,TRBD1,TRBJ1-1,.,TGTGCCAGCAGCTTCCGACAGGGGGAGGCAGCTTTCTTT,CASSFRQGEAAFF
TRBV6-5,TRBD2,TRBJ2-7,few,TGTGCCAGCAGTTACTCCGGACTAGCTTTTTCCTACGAGCAGTACTTC,CASSYSGLAFSYEQYF
TRBV7-9,TRBD1,TRBJ2-3,.,TGTGCCAGCAGCTCCCGGGACAGGGTTTCAGATACGCAGTATTTT,CASSSRDRVSDTQYF
TRBV5-1,.,TRBJ1-2,.,TGCGCCAGCAGCTTGGCCGACAGCAGAAACTATGGCTACACCTTC,CASSLADSRNYGYTF
TRBV5-1,.,TRBJ2-1,.,TGCGCCAGCAGCTTGGTCGCCGGACCGGGTGAGCAGTTCTTC,CASSLVAGPGEQFF
TRBV6-5,.,TRBJ1-1,.,TGTGCCAGCAGTTACTCAGGGCCGGGGTACACTGAAGCTTTCTTT,CASSYSGPGYTEAFF
TRBV12-3/TRBV12-4,.,TRBJ2-5,.,TGTGCCAGCAGTTTCGGGCAGGGGTACCAAGAGACCCAGTACTTC,CASSFGQGYQETQYF
TRBV20-1,TRBD1,TRBJ2-7,.,TGCAGTGCTAGAGGACAGGGGGTGTCTAATGAGCAGTACTTC,CSARGQGVSNEQYF
TRBV28,.,TRBJ2-3,.,TGTGCCAGCAGTTCATTACACCATACGCAGTATTTT,CASSSLHHTQYF
TRBV12-3/TRBV12-4,.,TRBJ1-2,few,TGTGCCAGCAGTTTCGTGGGGGGCGGCTACACCTTC,CASSFVGGGYTF
TRBV25-1,TRBD2,TRBJ2-7,few,TGTGCCAGCAGTTGGGGGACTAGCGGGGTCACCTACGAGCAGTACTTC,CASSWGTSGVTYEQYF
TRBV5-1,.,TRBJ2-3,.,TGCGCCAGCGCCCGGGTTATTAGCACAGATACGCAGTATTTT,CASARVISTDTQYF
TRBV5-1,.,TRBJ2-7,.,TGCGCCAGCAGCCGTAGCGACAGCTACGAGCAGTACTTC,CASSRSDSYEQYF
TRBV29-1,.,TRBJ1-1,.,TGCAGCGTATCCGGGAGTCCGTCCTCAATGAACACTGAAGCTTTCTTT,CSVSGSPSSMNTEAFF
TRBV29-1,TRBD2,TRBJ2-2,.,TGCAGCGCCCGAGGGACTAGCAGGAACACCGGGGAGCTGTTTTTT,CSARGTSRNTGELFF